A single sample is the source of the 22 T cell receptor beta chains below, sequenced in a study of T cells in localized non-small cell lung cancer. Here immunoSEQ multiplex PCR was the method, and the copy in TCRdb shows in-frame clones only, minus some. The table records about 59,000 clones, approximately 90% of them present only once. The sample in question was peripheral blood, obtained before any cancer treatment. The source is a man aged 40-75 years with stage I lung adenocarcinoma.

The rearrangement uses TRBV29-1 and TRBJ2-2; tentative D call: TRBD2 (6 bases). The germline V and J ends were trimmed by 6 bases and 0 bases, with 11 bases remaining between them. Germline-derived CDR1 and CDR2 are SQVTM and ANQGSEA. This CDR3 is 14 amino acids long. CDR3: CSVRTGANTGELFF. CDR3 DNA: TGCAGCGTGCGGACGGGAGCGAACACCGGGGAGCTGTTTTTT.

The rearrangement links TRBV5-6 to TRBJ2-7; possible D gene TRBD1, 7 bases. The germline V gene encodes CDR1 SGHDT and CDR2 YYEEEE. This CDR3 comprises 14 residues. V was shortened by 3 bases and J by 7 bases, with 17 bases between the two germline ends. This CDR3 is CASSSGTVEGEQYF. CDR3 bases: TGTGCCAGCAGCTCCGGGACAGTGGAGGGGGAGCAGTACTTC.

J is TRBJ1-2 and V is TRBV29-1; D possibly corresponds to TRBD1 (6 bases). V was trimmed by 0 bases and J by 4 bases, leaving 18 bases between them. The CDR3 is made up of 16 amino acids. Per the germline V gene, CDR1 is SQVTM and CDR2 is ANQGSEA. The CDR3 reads CSVEDYRDIIFYGYTF. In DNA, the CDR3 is TGCAGCGTTGAAGATTATAGGGACATAATTTTCTATGGCTACACCTTC.

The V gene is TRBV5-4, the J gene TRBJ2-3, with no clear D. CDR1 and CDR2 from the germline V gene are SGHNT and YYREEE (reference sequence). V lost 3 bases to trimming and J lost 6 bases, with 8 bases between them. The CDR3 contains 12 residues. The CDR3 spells CASSSPRDTQYF. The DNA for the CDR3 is TGTGCCAGCAGCTCTCCGAGGGATACGCAGTATTTT.

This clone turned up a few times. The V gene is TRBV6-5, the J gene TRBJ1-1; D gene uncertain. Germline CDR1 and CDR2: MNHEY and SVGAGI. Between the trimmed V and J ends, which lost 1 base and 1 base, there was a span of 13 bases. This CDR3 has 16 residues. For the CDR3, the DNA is TGTGCCAGCAGTTACTTGCCACCCCACGGGAACACTGAAGCTTTCTTT. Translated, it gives CASSYLPPHGNTEAFF.

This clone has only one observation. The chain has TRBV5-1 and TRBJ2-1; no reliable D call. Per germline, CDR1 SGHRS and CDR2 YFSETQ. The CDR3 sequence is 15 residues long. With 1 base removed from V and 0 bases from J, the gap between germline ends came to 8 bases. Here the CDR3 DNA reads TGCGCCAGCAGCTTGTTTGTGAGCTCCTACAATGAGCAGTTCTTC. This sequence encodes CASSLFVSSYNEQFF.

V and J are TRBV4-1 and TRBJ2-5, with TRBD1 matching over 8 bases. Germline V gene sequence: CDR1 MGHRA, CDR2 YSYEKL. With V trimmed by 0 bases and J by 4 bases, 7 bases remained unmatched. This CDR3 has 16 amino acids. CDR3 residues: CASSQDDRGGGETQYF. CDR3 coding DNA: TGCGCCAGCAGCCAAGATGACAGGGGAGGAGGAGAGACCCAGTACTTC.

This CDR3 is CASRADRREAFF. CDR3 in DNA: TGTGCCAGTAGGGCGGACAGGCGTGAAGCTTTCTTT. The gene calls are TRBV19 and TRBJ1-1, with TRBD1 matching 7 bases. V shed 6 bases, J shed 7 bases, and the junction held 5 bases outside the gene matches. CDR3 length equals 12 residues. Germline CDR1 reads LNHDA; CDR2 reads SQIVND (reference sequence).

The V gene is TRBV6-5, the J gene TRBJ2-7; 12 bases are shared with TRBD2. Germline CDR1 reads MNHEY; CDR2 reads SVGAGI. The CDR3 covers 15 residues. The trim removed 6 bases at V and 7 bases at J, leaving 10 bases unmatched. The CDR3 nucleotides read TGTGCCAGCAGCTCGCTAGCGGGAGGGCCCCGGGAGCAGTACTTC. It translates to CASSSLAGGPREQYF.

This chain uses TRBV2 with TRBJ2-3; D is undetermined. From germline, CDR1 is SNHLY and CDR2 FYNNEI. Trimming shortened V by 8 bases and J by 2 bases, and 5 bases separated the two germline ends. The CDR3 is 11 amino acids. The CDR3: CASYITDTQYF. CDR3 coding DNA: TGTGCCAGCTATATCACAGATACGCAGTATTTT. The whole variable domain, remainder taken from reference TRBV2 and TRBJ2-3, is EPEVTQTPSHQVTQMGQEVILRCVPISNHLYFYWYRQILGQKVEFLVSFYNNEISEKSEIFDDQFSVERPDGSNFTLKIRSTKLEDSAMYFCASYITDTQYFGPGTRLTVL.

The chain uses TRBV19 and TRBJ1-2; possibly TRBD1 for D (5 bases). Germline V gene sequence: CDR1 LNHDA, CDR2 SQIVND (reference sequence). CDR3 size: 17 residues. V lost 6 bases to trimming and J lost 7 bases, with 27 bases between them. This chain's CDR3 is CASSLGPGPSGRGGYTF. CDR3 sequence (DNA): TGTGCCAGTAGCCTGGGACCCGGACCCTCCGGACGGGGTGGCTACACCTTC.

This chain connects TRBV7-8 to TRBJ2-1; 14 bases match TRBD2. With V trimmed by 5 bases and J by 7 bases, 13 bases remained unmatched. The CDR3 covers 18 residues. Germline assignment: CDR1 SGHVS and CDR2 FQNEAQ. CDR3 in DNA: TGTGCCAGCAGCCCAGGACTAGCGGGAGGTTCGTCGGGAAATGAGCAGTTCTTC. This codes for CASSPGLAGGSSGNEQFF.

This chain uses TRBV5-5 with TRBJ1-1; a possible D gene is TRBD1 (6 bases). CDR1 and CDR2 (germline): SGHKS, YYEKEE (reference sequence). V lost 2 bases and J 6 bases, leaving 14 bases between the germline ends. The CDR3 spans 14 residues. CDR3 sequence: CASSLTGNSPEAFF. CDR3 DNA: TGTGCCAGCAGCTTAACAGGGAATTCCCCTGAAGCTTTCTTT.

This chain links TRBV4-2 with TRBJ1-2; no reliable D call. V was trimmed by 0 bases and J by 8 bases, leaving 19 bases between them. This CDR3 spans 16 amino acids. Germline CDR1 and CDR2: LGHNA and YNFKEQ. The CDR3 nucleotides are TGTGCCAGCAGCCAAGATTTTACAGCTCGAAGGAGGGGCTACACCTTC. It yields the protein CASSQDFTARRRGYTF.

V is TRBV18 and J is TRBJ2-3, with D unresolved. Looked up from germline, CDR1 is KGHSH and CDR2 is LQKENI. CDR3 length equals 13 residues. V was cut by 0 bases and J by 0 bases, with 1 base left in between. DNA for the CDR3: TGTGCCAGCTCACCACCGAGCACAGATACGCAGTATTTT. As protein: CASSPPSTDTQYF.

The CDR3 sequence: CASSWGTGGSGNQPQHF. The CDR3 nucleotides are TGTGCCAGCAGCTGGGGTACGGGGGGATCGGGCAATCAGCCCCAGCATTTT. The V call is TRBV5-5, the J call TRBJ1-5, with a possible D match to TRBD1 (5 bases). V lost 3 bases and J lost 2, with 18 bases in between. CDR3 length equals 17 residues. From germline, CDR1 is SGHKS and CDR2 YYEKEE (reference sequence).

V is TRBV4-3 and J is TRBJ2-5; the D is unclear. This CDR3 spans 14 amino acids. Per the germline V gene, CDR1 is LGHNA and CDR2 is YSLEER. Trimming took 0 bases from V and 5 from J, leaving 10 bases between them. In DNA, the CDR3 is TGCGCCAGCAGCCAAGATCTCGGGCGGGAGACCCAGTACTTC. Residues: CASSQDLGRETQYF.

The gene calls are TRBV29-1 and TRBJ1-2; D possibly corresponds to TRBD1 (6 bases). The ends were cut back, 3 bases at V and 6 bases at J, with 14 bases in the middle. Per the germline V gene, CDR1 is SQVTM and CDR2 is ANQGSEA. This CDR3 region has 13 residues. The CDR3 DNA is TGCAGCGTTGAGACCGGGGGCGGAGATGGCTACACCTTC. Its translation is CSVETGGGDGYTF.

The CDR3 loop is CASSRQGTGELFF. The CDR3 nucleotides are TGTGCCAGCAGCCGACAGGGAACCGGGGAGCTGTTTTTT. This chain joins TRBV5-4 and TRBJ2-2; 7 nucleotides align to TRBD1. V shed 4 bases and J 5 bases; nucleotides not matched to a gene: 2. Germline CDR1 SGHNT, CDR2 YYREEE (reference sequence). CDR3 size: 13 residues. The entire variable domain, with the rest obtained from reference TRBV5-4 and TRBJ2-2, is as follows: ETGVTQSPTHLIKTRGQQVTLRCSSQSGHNTVSWYQQALGQGPQFIFQYYREEENGRGNFPPRFSGLQFPNYSSELNVNALELDDSALYLCASSRQGTGELFFGEGSRLTVL.

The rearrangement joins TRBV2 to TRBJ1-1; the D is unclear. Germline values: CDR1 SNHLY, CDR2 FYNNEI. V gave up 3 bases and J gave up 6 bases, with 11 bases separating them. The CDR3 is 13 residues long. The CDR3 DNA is TGTGCCAGCAGTGAGAGGTACGGCGCTGAAGCTTTCTTT. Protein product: CASSERYGAEAFF.

CDR3 in DNA: TGTGCCAGTAGTGTTAGCGGACGAGCAGATACGCAGTATTTT. This sequence encodes CASSVSGRADTQYF. The chain combines TRBV19 with TRBJ2-3, with D perhaps matching TRBD2 (6 bases). V lost 5 bases to trimming and J lost 4 bases, with 13 bases between them. Germline assignment: CDR1 LNHDA and CDR2 SQIVND (reference sequence). The CDR3 runs to 14 residues.

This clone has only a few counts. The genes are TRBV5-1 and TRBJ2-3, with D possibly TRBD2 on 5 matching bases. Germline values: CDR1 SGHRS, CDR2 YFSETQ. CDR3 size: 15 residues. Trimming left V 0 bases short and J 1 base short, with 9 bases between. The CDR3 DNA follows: TGCGCCAGCAGCTTGGGGCAGGAGGGCACAGATACGCAGTATTTT. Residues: CASSLGQEGTDTQYF.